The 5 T cell receptor beta chains listed next were all sequenced from one sample in a study of T cell repertoires in aging, cancer and after chemotherapy. Multiplex touch-down PCR with TRB-A/B primers amplified rearranged V-D-J TRB sequences. TCRdb itself ran the multiplex PCR reads through MiXCR, one entry per CDR3 protein. The sample carries 1,200 to 1,500 distinct CDR3 sequences, under 70% recorded once. Amplification of TCR beta used genomic DNA extracted from peripheral blood. The sample comprised blood. The receptors derive from a human donor with a blood cancer.

The chain links TRBV30 to TRBJ2-7; no definite D call. With 5 bases removed from V and 0 bases from J, the gap between germline ends came to 8 bases. CDR1 and CDR2 from the germline V gene are GTSNPN and SVGIG (reference sequence). This CDR3 spans 12 amino acids. This CDR3 reads CAWGPNSYEQYF. CDR3 sequence (DNA): TGTGCCTGGGGGCCGAACTCCTACGAGCAGTACTTC.

This rearrangement joins TRBV6-5 to TRBJ2-7; D is undetermined. The germline V and J ends were trimmed by 6 bases and 6 bases, with 15 bases remaining between them. CDR1 is MNHEY and CDR2 is SVGAGI in the germline V gene. The CDR3 totals 13 residues. The CDR3 coding sequence is TGTGCCAGCAGGGATCGGAATCCGGGCGAGCAGTACTTC. Its translation is CASRDRNPGEQYF.

This clonotype was counted a few times. Here the CDR3 reads CARQRDSYNEQFF. Written as DNA, the CDR3 is TGTGCCCGACAGCGGGATTCCTACAATGAGCAGTTCTTC. The gene calls are TRBV30 and TRBJ2-1, with 7 bases fitting TRBD2. Trimming removed 8 bases from V and 1 base from J; junction bases left unmatched: 5. The CDR3 runs to 13 residues. The germline gives CDR1 GTSNPN, CDR2 SVGIG (reference sequence).

This clonotype came up once. The CDR3 DNA reads TGTGCCAGCAGCTCGGGACAGCGGTCCTACGAGCAGTACTTC. Translated, it gives CASSSGQRSYEQYF. V gene TRBV6-5 combines with J gene TRBJ2-7, with 7 positions matching TRBD1. In germline, CDR1 is MNHEY, CDR2 SVGAGI. There are 14 residues in the CDR3. The ends lost 6 bases at V and 1 base at J; junction bases unmatched: 6.

This clonotype was detected once. A junction boundary mismatches the germline segment, possibly from a read error. This chain links TRBV29-1 with TRBJ2-7, with 10 bases fitting TRBD1. Germline loops: CDR1 SQVTM, CDR2 ANQGSEA. The CDR3 is 14 residues long. The CDR3 DNA is TGCAGCGCCCAGGACAGGGGGTATCCCTACAAGCAGTACTTC. Amino acids: CSAQDRGYPYKQYF.